The rows below give T cell receptor beta chains drawn from one sample of a study of blood T cell repertoires in COVID-19. Assay used: immunoSEQ multiplex PCR; TCRdb lists only in-frame clones, some missing. This sample has about 150,000 clones; about 87% occur once, and the top ten carry about 37%. The source material was peripheral blood. These receptors were taken from a man aged 45 to 65 who had recovered from COVID-19. CDR3s include the opening cysteine and the closing phenylalanine or tryptophan. D genes are given only for firm matches. Clone size appears in some rows only: once, few, many, or a class for an expanded clone.

CDR3 DNA	CDR3 protein	J gene	clone size	D gene	V gene
TGTGCCAGCAGCGTTAGCGGGACAGGGGAAGGCTACACCTTC	CASSVSGTGEGYTF	TRBJ1-2	.	TRBD1	TRBV9
TGTGCCAGCAAAACGGGGGGCGGTACTGGCTACACCTTC	CASKTGGGTGYTF	TRBJ1-2	.	.	TRBV9
TGCGCCAGCAGCCAGGGAGAGACTACCTACGAGCAGTACTTC	CASSQGETTYEQYF	TRBJ2-7	.	.	TRBV4-1
TGTGCCAGCAGCCCAGGGGTTAGCTATGGCTACACCTTC	CASSPGVSYGYTF	TRBJ1-2	once	.	TRBV14
TGTGCCAGCAGCGCAGCAGGTGGACTTCAAGAGACCCAGTACTTC	CASSAAGGLQETQYF	TRBJ2-5	.	.	TRBV9
TGCGCCAGCAGCTTGGTATTGGGGACAGGGGCCTACGAGCAGTACTTC	CASSLVLGTGAYEQYF	TRBJ2-7	.	TRBD1	TRBV5-1
TGCGCCAGCAGCTTAACCGGGAGCGCATACGAGCAGTACTTC	CASSLTGSAYEQYF	TRBJ2-7	.	.	TRBV5-1
TGTGCCAGCAGCTTGGTGGACAGATCCTATAATTCACCCCTCCACTTT	CASSLVDRSYNSPLHF	TRBJ1-6	.	.	TRBV5-6
TGTGCCAGCACAAGTAGTCTTCCGGGACTGACGAGCGATGGCTACACCTTC	CASTSSLPGLTSDGYTF	TRBJ1-2	once	.	TRBV7-2
TGTGCCTGGAGTGTACAGGGTTCTGGGAATTCACCCCTCCACTTT	CAWSVQGSGNSPLHF	TRBJ1-6	once	.	TRBV30
TGTGCCAGCAGCTTAGACGGACAGTCCTACGAGCAGTACTTC	CASSLDGQSYEQYF	TRBJ2-7	.	.	TRBV11-3
TGTGCCAGCAGCCAAACTAGCGGAGGGTATTCAGATACGCAGTATTTT	CASSQTSGGYSDTQYF	TRBJ2-3	.	TRBD2	TRBV3-1/TRBV3-2
TGTGCCAGTAGTCCTGAGCGGGGCTCTATGACAGATACGCAGTATTTT	CASSPERGSMTDTQYF	TRBJ2-3	.	TRBD2	TRBV19
TGTGCCAGCAGCTCGACAGGGGTCAGGTCCTACGAGCAGTACTTC	CASSSTGVRSYEQYF	TRBJ2-7	.	TRBD1	TRBV13
TGTGCCAGCAGTGAAGGGAGGACACCCCTCCACTTT	CASSEGRTPLHF	TRBJ1-6	.	.	TRBV6-1
TGTGCCAGCAACGACCCCTACAATACAGCGAACACTGAAGCTTTCTTT	CASNDPYNTANTEAFF	TRBJ1-1	.	.	TRBV19
TGCGCCAGCAGCCAGGGACAGTGGAACTATGGCTACACCTTC	CASSQGQWNYGYTF	TRBJ1-2	.	TRBD1	TRBV4-1
TGTGCCAGCAGCCTCGGGACAGACCCCTACGAGCAGTACTTC	CASSLGTDPYEQYF	TRBJ2-7	.	TRBD1	TRBV3-1/TRBV3-2
TGTGCCATCAGTGGGGGACAGGGGGAATCAGATACGCAGTATTTT	CAISGGQGESDTQYF	TRBJ2-3	.	TRBD1	TRBV10-3
TGTGCCAGCAGTGACCCCCTAGCACAGCGAACCTACGAGCAGTACTTC	CASSDPLAQRTYEQYF	TRBJ2-7	once	.	TRBV25-1
TGTGCCAGCAGCCAGGGGTCAGCGGGTAACTACGAGCAGTACTTC	CASSQGSAGNYEQYF	TRBJ2-7	.	.	TRBV14
TGCGCCAGCAGCCCAGGACGGGACAGTGATTCAACTAATGAAAAACTGTTTTTT	CASSPGRDSDSTNEKLFF	TRBJ1-4	.	TRBD1	TRBV5-1
TGTGCCAGTAGTAGCTGGGACAGGGGGATTCATTTT	CASSSWDRGIHF	TRBJ1-5	few	TRBD1	TRBV19
TGTGCCAGCAGCCCGCAGGGTTTCACTAATGAAAAACTGTTTTTT	CASSPQGFTNEKLFF	TRBJ1-4	.	.	TRBV4-2
TGTGCCAGCAGTTACTGGTTACAGGGGGCGCTGGATGAGCAGTTCTTC	CASSYWLQGALDEQFF	TRBJ2-1	few	TRBD1	TRBV5-4
TGTGCCAGCAGCTTACCGGGCCAAGAGACCCAGTACTTC	CASSLPGQETQYF	TRBJ2-5	.	.	TRBV7-2
TGTGCTAGTGGTTTGTCCTCAAGCGACGAGCAGTACTTC	CASGLSSSDEQYF	TRBJ2-7	.	.	TRBV12-5
TGTGCCAGCAGCTTATCAGGAAGATTCTCCTACGAGCAGTACTTC	CASSLSGRFSYEQYF	TRBJ2-7	.	.	TRBV11-3
TGTGCCAGCAGCTTTAGCGGGGGGGTCCCCTACAATGAGCAGTTCTTC	CASSFSGGVPYNEQFF	TRBJ2-1	.	TRBD2	TRBV7-9
TGTGCCAGCAGGGGGACAGGGGGCACGGAAAACACCATATATTTT	CASRGTGGTENTIYF	TRBJ1-3	.	TRBD1	TRBV6-5
TGCGCCAGCAGCCAAGACAGGATGGAGGGGTATGGCTACACCTTC	CASSQDRMEGYGYTF	TRBJ1-2	.	.	TRBV4-3
TGTGCCAGCAGTGGCCAGGGGGTTGCCAAAAACATTCAGTACTTC	CASSGQGVAKNIQYF	TRBJ2-4	.	TRBD1	TRBV13